This TCR gamma chain was sequenced during a study of γδ T cells in repeated Plasmodium falciparum infection. In the study overall: Donors had four controlled P. falciparum NF54 infections over 644 days. Each infection was followed by sampling at 21 days, plus baseline and some pre-infection draws. Overall study findings and caveats: Waves of new clonotype selection appeared after repeated controlled infections in Vdelta2-negative, largely Vdelta1+, gammadelta T cells. Compared with Australian children, Malian Vdelta2-negative repertoires seemed more clonal, less diverse, less shared.

TCRdb reanalyzed the multiplex PCR reads using CATT. The data contain 13,000 to 15,000 gamma-chain clones, approximately 1.5% of them singletons. After removal of 3 bases from V and 8 bases from J, the junction contained 10 bases not matched to a gene. CDR3 length: 17 amino acids. Germline V CDR1 and CDR2: GITISATS, ISYDGTV (reference sequence). This clone was detected a few times. The antigen is not known. TCRdb's protein, taken from a much larger clone, differs from this DNA's translation at residue 6, likely owing to a read error; the protein displayed comes from the DNA. Vgamma9/Vdelta2+ and Vdelta2-negative gammadelta T cells were flow-sorted from PBMC for bulk sequencing.

Sequencing was performed on gamma-delta T cells from blood. The TCR sequence derives from a pool of human donors (malaria-infected and uninfected, not separated). This chain links TRGV9 with TRGJP. TCRdb carries no J gene annotation; the J gene was assigned here by matching the DNA with germline. CDR3 residues: CALWEMKAKLGKKIKVF. In DNA, the CDR3 is TGTGCCTTGTGGGAGATGAAGGCCAAGTTGGGCAAAAAAATCAAGGTATTT.